This entry describes one TCR beta chain. Every one of the donors was a Caucasian adult that lived in Nashville, Tennessee. The CDR3 loop spans 15 amino acids. V was cut by 2 bases and J by 4 bases, with 12 bases left in between. Germline V gene lookup returns CDR1 MGHRA and CDR2 YSYEKL. These data come from a study of shared clonotypes between healthy human individuals. Template for every sorted-subset replicate PCR totaled roughly 200 ng DNA, 30,000 to 35,000 T cell genomes. The table came from immunoSEQ multiplex PCR; TCRdb's copy has only in-frame clones and leaves some out. This sample has 600,000 to 750,000 clones, with 90% found just once.

The TCR originated in a man in his late teens or twenties in good health. Some clones in this sample may be carry-over from other donors' samples. The V call is TRBV4-1, the J call TRBJ1-3, with unresolved D. Sequencing was performed on memory CD8+ T cells from PBMCs. The subset here: CD45RO+ cells pooled with CCR7-negative TemRA cells. CDR3 loop: CASSQYPGEGNTIYF. The CDR3 DNA follows: TGCGCCAGCAGCCAATATCCGGGAGAAGGAAACACCATATATTTT.